This is a list of T cell receptor beta chains from one sample in a study of vaccination effects on CD4 cells after COVID-19. TCRdb keeps only in-frame clones here, not all; method: immunoSEQ multiplex PCR. The sample records fewer than 65,000 clones, roughly 76% being singletons. These receptors' targets are unknown. The input for sequencing was CD4+ T cells from PBMCs cultured with HCoV-229E spike peptides, taken before COVID-19 vaccination. The receptors come from a human donor who received a COVID-19 vaccine. Each CDR3 is given with its conserved first and last residue. Each record gives: J gene, D gene, V gene, CDR3 DNA, CDR3 protein. A D gene is named only where the DNA matches it firmly.

>TRBJ1-1|.|TRBV24-1
TGTGCCACCAGTGATTTGCTACAGGTGGTTGGGGTAACTGAAGCTTTCTTT
CATSDLLQVVGVTEAFF
>TRBJ2-5|TRBD2|TRBV5-1
TGCGCCAGCAGCGGGGAGGGGACCCAGTACTTC
CASSGEGTQYF
>TRBJ1-5|.|TRBV19
TGTGCCAGTAGTATCGGGACGGAAAGGTTCCGAAATCAGCCCCAGCATTTT
CASSIGTERFRNQPQHF
>TRBJ1-2|.|TRBV6-5
TGTGCCAGCAACGGGAGGTGGGGTTATGGCTACACCTTC
CASNGRWGYGYTF
>TRBJ1-6|.|TRBV6-6
TGTGCCAGCAGTCACCTAGGACAGTTTAATTCACCCCTCCACTTT
CASSHLGQFNSPLHF
>TRBJ2-1|.|TRBV12-3/TRBV12-4
TGTGCCAGCAGTTTCGGACAGTTCAATGAGCAGTTCTTC
CASSFGQFNEQFF
>TRBJ1-2|TRBD1|TRBV7-3
TGTGCCAGCAGCTTATCCACAGGGGATGGCTACACCTTC
CASSLSTGDGYTF
>TRBJ1-2|TRBD1|TRBV5-4
TGTGCCAGCAGCTCCGGACAGGGGTATGGCTACACCTTC
CASSSGQGYGYTF
>TRBJ2-1|.|TRBV10-1
TGCGCCAGCAGTGAGGATGGTAATGGGTACAATGAGCAGTTCTTC
CASSEDGNGYNEQFF
>TRBJ2-5|.|TRBV2
TGTGCCAGCAGAGGGCAAGAGACCCAGTACTTC
CASRGQETQYF
>TRBJ2-3|.|TRBV21-1
TGTGCCAGCAGCAAAGACGGGGTAGCGGGGGGGCCGACAGATACGCAGTATTTT
CASSKDGVAGGPTDTQYF
>TRBJ2-3|.|TRBV20-1
TGCAGTGCTGGAAACGGAGATACGCAGTATTTT
CSAGNGDTQYF
>TRBJ1-2|.|TRBV5-4
TGTGCCAGCAGCTTGGTTCCAGAATCTAACTATGGCTACACCTTC
CASSLVPESNYGYTF